This TCR beta chain is from a study of a mutant IDH1 vaccine in newly diagnosed glioma (dated by TCRdb to the early 2020s). Describing the broader study: Eight vaccinations were administered to patients in weeks 1, 3, 5, 7, 11, 15, 19 and 23, corresponding to visits V03 through V10. Vaccination began 4-6 weeks after radiotherapy alone, or alongside temozolomide cycles in the chemotherapy-containing groups. Of the 30 or so patients who were treated, about 60% were male and about 40% were female, and the mean age was roughly 40 years. Prior to enrollment, standard therapy consisting of radiotherapy alone, temozolomide alone, or radiochemotherapy with temozolomide had been administered to patients, with the combination being received by most patients. Six visits were used for peripheral blood collection: V03 (baseline), V05, V07, V10, V12 and V13. For exploratory analyses, 25 treated patients had longitudinal TCRB deep sequencing done wherever samples were available. Summary of the overall study and its limitations: Selection of PBMC samples for TCRB deep sequencing was based on availability. Pseudoprogression appeared unrelated to alterations in the top peripheral T cell clonotypes detected by TCRB sequencing. Across multiple MHC alleles, vaccine-induced immune responses were seen in 90% to 95% of patients. It was noted by the authors that analyses of patient blood samples could not be reproduced owing to sample limitations.

Libraries were built with the immunoSEQ multiplex PCR assay. Rearranged TCR beta chain sequences were amplified using the hsTCRB Kit according to the manufacturer's protocol. Sequencing of TCRB libraries was carried out on an Illumina MiSeq. Regarding the original processing steps: The kit vendor's proprietary platform handled demultiplexing, trimming and gene mapping. TCRdb obtained this table from immuneACCESS and retained in-frame rearrangements with V and J assigned. These tables miss some clones; where compared with another copy, unresolved V genes account for less than half of the shortfall, and the remainder is unexplained. V, J and clone size derive from that table, while D and trimming were established from the DNA sequence. Present in this sample are around 31,000 clones, 50% to 60% of which were seen just once. 11% of the sample belongs to the ten largest clones. The sample's time point label, decoded: week 5, during vaccination. Every vaccine dose consisted of 300 ug of a 20-mer mutant IDH1 peptide in Montanide, administered subcutaneously together with topical imiquimod. Donors had newly diagnosed WHO grade 3 or 4 IDH1-mutant astrocytomas with loss of nuclear ATRX. The samples were drawn from NOA16, a multicentre, single-arm, open-label phase I trial in Germany that tested a mutant IDH1 peptide vaccine in humans for the first time. Genomic DNA for TCRB sequencing was extracted from EDTA blood using the DNeasy Blood and Tissue Kit.

On this clone itself: The specificity of this receptor is unknown. Base qualities were left out, and no much larger clone turns up one base away.

CDR1 is given as SGHRS and CDR2 as YFSETQ, both from the germline V gene. From the cysteine through the phenylalanine, the CDR3 covers 18 amino acids. Only the CDR3 portion is preserved as DNA: 54 bases, with reading frame beginning at the first base. The germline V end is reduced by 4 bases and the J end by 5 bases; junction bases left unmatched: 16. The sequence links TRBV5-1 to TRBJ2-2, and TRBD1 matches 8 of the central bases. The sequencing used PBMCs, collected from a glioma patient whose treatment included an IDH1 peptide vaccine. The TCR originated in a woman in her late teens or twenties with glioma. The CDR3 reads CASSPQAGGAVRTGELFF. The nucleotides are TGCGCCAGCAGCCCTCAGGCAGGGGGCGCGGTGAGAACCGGGGAGCTGTTTTTT.